These 14 T cell receptor beta chains were sequenced from one sample in a study of shared T cell receptors in the human thymus. The method was immunoSEQ multiplex PCR; TCRdb's version includes in-frame clones alone and lacks a portion of them. The repertoire holds approximately 400,000 clones, roughly 94% seen once, with 0.02% in the top ten. The sequenced sample was thymocytes. These receptors were obtained from a human donor.

J is TRBJ2-3 and V is TRBV6-4; D unclear. Germline loops: CDR1 MRHNA, CDR2 SNTAGT. CDR3 length: 18 residues. The ends were cut back, 0 bases at V and 6 bases at J, with 22 bases in the middle. The CDR3, as DNA: TGTGCCAGCAGTGACTCACAGACGAGACATAGGAAACCGGATACGCAGTATTTT. It codes for CASSDSQTRHRKPDTQYF.

The V call is TRBV6-4, the J call TRBJ2-1; possibly TRBD2 for D (6 bases). Germline lookup yields CDR1 MRHNA and CDR2 SNTAGT. V gave up 2 bases and J gave up 1 base, with 9 bases separating them. The CDR3 consists of 15 residues. The CDR3, as DNA: TGTGCCAGCAGTGACCGGGAGAGGTCCTACAATGAGCAGTTCTTC. Translation: CASSDRERSYNEQFF.

V is TRBV7-8 and J is TRBJ2-7; D is ambiguous. Germline-derived CDR1 and CDR2 are SGHVS and FQNEAQ. The CDR3 covers 13 residues. The ends were cut back, 4 bases at V and 2 bases at J, with 9 bases in the middle. The CDR3 loop reads CASSSNGPYEQYF. The CDR3 nucleotides are TGTGCCAGCAGCTCGAACGGGCCCTACGAGCAGTACTTC. Filled out from reference TRBV7-8 and TRBJ2-7, the complete variable domain reads GAGVSQSPRYKVAKRGQDVALRCDPISGHVSLFWYQQALGQGPEFLTYFQNEAQLDKSGLPSDRFFAERPEGSVSTLKIQRTQQEDSAVYLCASSSNGPYEQYFGPGTRLTVT.

The gene calls are TRBV2 and TRBJ2-5, with no clear D. The germline V gene encodes CDR1 SNHLY and CDR2 FYNNEI. Trimming took 4 bases from V and 4 from J, leaving 7 bases between them. This CDR3 spans 12 amino acids. CDR3 in DNA: TGTGCCAGCAGTGGGCCCAGAGAGACCCAGTACTTC. This encodes CASSGPRETQYF. Supplemented by reference TRBV2 and TRBJ2-5, the full variable domain reads EPEVTQTPSHQVTQMGQEVILRCVPISNHLYFYWYRQILGQKVEFLVSFYNNEISEKSEIFDDQFSVERPDGSNFTLKIRSTKLEDSAMYFCASSGPRETQYFGPGTRLLVL.

V gene TRBV28 combines with J gene TRBJ2-7, with D perhaps TRBD2 (6 bases). Trimming shortened V by 4 bases and J by 1 base, and 20 bases separated the two germline ends. This CDR3 is built from 17 residues. Germline V CDR1 and CDR2: MDHEN, SYDVKM. CDR3 loop: CASSSKGQGGGSYEQYF. CDR3 coding DNA: TGTGCCAGCAGTTCAAAGGGGCAGGGAGGAGGGTCCTACGAGCAGTACTTC.

This chain links TRBV5-1 with TRBJ2-7; unclear D gene. Germline V lookup: CDR1 SGHRS, CDR2 YFSETQ. The CDR3 runs to 16 residues. V lost 1 base and J lost 0, with 14 bases in between. The CDR3 DNA follows: TGCGCCAGCAGCTTGTTTAGGACCGCAAGCTCCTACGAGCAGTACTTC. This codes for CASSLFRTASSYEQYF.

This sequence joins TRBV5-4 and TRBJ1-2, with TRBD1 matching over 10 bases. Per germline, CDR1 SGHNT and CDR2 YYREEE (reference sequence). The CDR3 runs 17 residues. After removal of 1 base from V and 6 bases from J, the junction contained 12 bases not matched to a gene. The CDR3 nucleotides are TGTGCCAGCAGCTTGATGGTGAGACAGGGGGCGCTTAATGGCTACACCTTC. This sequence encodes CASSLMVRQGALNGYTF.

Written as DNA, the CDR3 is TGCGCCAGCAGCTTTGCCGGGAAGGGTCTTGATGAAAAACTGTTTTTT. This encodes CASSFAGKGLDEKLFF. V usage is TRBV5-1 and J usage is TRBJ1-4; D gene ambiguous. Germline V gene data show CDR1 as SGHRS and CDR2 as YFSETQ. The V end lost 2 bases, the J end lost 6 bases, and 17 bases lay between the germline ends. The CDR3 sequence is 16 residues long.

This chain connects TRBV4-3 to TRBJ2-3, with 8 nucleotides matching TRBD2. This CDR3 region has 18 residues. With V trimmed by 0 bases and J by 2 bases, 10 bases remained unmatched. In germline, CDR1 is LGHNA, CDR2 YSLEER. This chain's CDR3 is CASSQDKGASGFTDTQYF. The CDR3 bases are TGCGCCAGCAGCCAAGATAAAGGGGCTAGCGGGTTCACAGATACGCAGTATTTT.

The V call is TRBV28, the J call TRBJ1-4, with TRBD1 matching 7 bases. The CDR3 is 16 amino acids. CDR1 MDHEN and CDR2 SYDVKM come from the germline V gene. J was trimmed by 5 bases and V by 5 bases; bases with no gene match: 11. DNA of the CDR3: TGTGCCAGCAGTCCCCCCGGGGCAGGGGGGAATGAAAAACTGTTTTTT. Residues: CASSPPGAGGNEKLFF.

The V call is TRBV7-2, the J call TRBJ2-7; no firm D call. V was cut by 5 bases and J by 5 bases, with 10 bases left in between. The germline gives CDR1 SGHTA, CDR2 FQGNSA. The CDR3 runs to 12 residues. CDR3 residues: CASSRPRDEQYF. CDR3 nucleotide sequence: TGTGCCAGCAGCCGCCCACGGGACGAGCAGTACTTC.

The chain is built from TRBV28 and TRBJ2-7; tentatively, D is TRBD2 (5 bases). Germline CDR1 MDHEN, CDR2 SYDVKM. The ends were cut back, 8 bases at V and 1 base at J, with 18 bases in the middle. The CDR3 length is 15 residues. The CDR3 DNA follows: TGTGCCAGCCCCCGGCGCGGGCAGACTTCCTACGAGCAGTACTTC. This encodes CASPRRGQTSYEQYF.

The rearrangement uses TRBV5-1 and TRBJ2-1; D gene ambiguous. Germline values: CDR1 SGHRS, CDR2 YFSETQ. This CDR3 region has 15 residues. Trimming took 2 bases from V and 5 from J, leaving 14 bases between them. In DNA, the CDR3 is TGCGCCAGCAGCTTCGTTCTCGCGTCAGACAATGAGCAGTTCTTC. Protein product: CASSFVLASDNEQFF.

CDR3 sequence reads: CASSSDRGRRRETQYF. CDR3 in DNA: TGTGCCAGCAGTTCGGACAGGGGGCGGAGAAGAGAGACCCAGTACTTC. This chain uses TRBV27 with TRBJ2-5; 11 bases align to TRBD1. V was pared by 4 bases and J by 4 bases, with 8 bases of the junction left unmatched. This CDR3 comprises 16 residues. CDR1 MNHEY and CDR2 SMNVEV come from the germline V gene (reference sequence).